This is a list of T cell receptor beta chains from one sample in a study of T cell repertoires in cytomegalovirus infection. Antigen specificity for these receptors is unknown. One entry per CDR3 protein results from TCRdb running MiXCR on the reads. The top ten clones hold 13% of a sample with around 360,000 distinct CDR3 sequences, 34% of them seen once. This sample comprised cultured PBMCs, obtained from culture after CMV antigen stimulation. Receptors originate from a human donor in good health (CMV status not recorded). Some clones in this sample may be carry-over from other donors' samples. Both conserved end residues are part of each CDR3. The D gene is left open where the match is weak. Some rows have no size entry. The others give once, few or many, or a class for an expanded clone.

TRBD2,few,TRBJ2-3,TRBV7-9,CASSSPRRLARVTDTQYF,TGTGCCAGCAGCTCTCCTCGAAGACTAGCGAGAGTCACAGATACGCAGTATTTT
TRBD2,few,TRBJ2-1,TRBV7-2,CASRLGLAGESSYNEQFF,TGTGCCAGCAGGCTAGGACTAGCGGGAGAAAGCTCCTACAATGAGCAGTTCTTC
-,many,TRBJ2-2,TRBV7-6,CASSFTVTGELFF,TGTGCCAGCAGCTTTACAGTCACCGGGGAGCTGTTTTTT
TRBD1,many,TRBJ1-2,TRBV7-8,CASSPGTGNGYTF,TGTGCCAGCAGCCCCGGGACAGGGAATGGCTACACCTTC
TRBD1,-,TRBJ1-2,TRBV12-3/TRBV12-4,CASSPWTGPDGGYTF,TGTGCCAGCAGTCCTTGGACAGGGCCTGATGGTGGCTACACCTTC
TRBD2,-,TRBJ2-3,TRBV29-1,CSVGQLAGVGDTQYF,TGCAGCGTCGGGCAACTAGCGGGAGTTGGAGATACGCAGTATTTT
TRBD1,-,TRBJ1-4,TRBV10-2,CASSERQGGSTNEKLFF,TGCGCCAGCAGTGAACGACAGGGTGGTTCAACTAATGAAAAACTGTTTTTT
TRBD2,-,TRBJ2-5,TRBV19,CASSSRTSGGRGTQYF,TGTGCCAGTAGCAGTCGGACTAGCGGGGGCCGAGGGACCCAGTACTTC
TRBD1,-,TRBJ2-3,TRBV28,CASSLIRTGGSDTQYF,TGTGCCAGCAGTTTAATTCGGACAGGGGGTTCGGATACGCAGTATTTT
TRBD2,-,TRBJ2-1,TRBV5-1,CASSFWTSGSIYNEQFF,TGCGCCAGCAGCTTCTGGACTAGCGGGAGCATCTACAATGAGCAGTTCTTC
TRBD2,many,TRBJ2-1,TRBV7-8,CASTAKRASGYNEQFF,TGTGCCAGCACCGCGAAAAGGGCTAGCGGCTACAATGAGCAGTTCTTC
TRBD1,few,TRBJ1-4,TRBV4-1,CASSQDGDRAGEKLFF,TGCGCCAGCAGCCAAGATGGGGACAGGGCCGGGGAAAAACTGTTTTTT
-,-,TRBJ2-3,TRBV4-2,CASSQVAGYTDTQYF,TGTGCCAGCAGCCAAGTCGCGGGTTACACAGATACGCAGTATTTT
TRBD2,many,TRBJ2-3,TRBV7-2,CASSLWTSGRIADTQYF,TGTGCCAGCAGCTTATGGACTAGCGGGAGAATAGCAGATACGCAGTATTTT
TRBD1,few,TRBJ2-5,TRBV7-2,CASSADRETQYF,TGTGCCAGCAGCGCGGACAGGGAGACCCAGTACTTC
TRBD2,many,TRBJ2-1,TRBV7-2,CASSLALVTSMGIEQFF,TGTGCCAGCAGCTTAGCGCTTGTGACTAGCATGGGCATTGAGCAGTTCTTC
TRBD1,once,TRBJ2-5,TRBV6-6,CASTGGWETQYF,TGTGCCAGCACAGGGGGCTGGGAGACCCAGTACTTC
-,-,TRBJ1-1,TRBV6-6,CASSYLGPRGAFF,TGTGCCAGCAGTTACTTAGGGCCCCGAGGAGCTTTCTTT
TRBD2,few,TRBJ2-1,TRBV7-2,CASSFRDYGPNEQFF,TGTGCCAGCAGCTTCCGGGACTACGGGCCCAATGAGCAGTTCTTC
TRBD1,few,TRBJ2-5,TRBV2,CANSENRGQETQYF,TGTGCCAACTCAGAGAACAGGGGACAAGAGACCCAGTACTTC
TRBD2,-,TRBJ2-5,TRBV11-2,CASSPWGLAEETQYF,TGTGCCAGCAGCCCTTGGGGACTAGCAGAAGAGACCCAGTACTTC
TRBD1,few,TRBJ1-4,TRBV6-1,CASSRNRGRVNEKLFF,TGTGCCAGCAGTAGAAACAGGGGGCGAGTTAATGAAAAACTGTTTTTT
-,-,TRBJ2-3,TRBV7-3,CASSFDIGRNPDTQYF,TGTGCCAGCAGCTTCGATATCGGGAGAAATCCAGATACGCAGTATTTT
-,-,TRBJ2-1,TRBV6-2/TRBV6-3,CASRYSGDEQFF,TGTGCCAGCAGATACTCTGGGGATGAGCAGTTCTTC
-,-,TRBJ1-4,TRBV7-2,CASSARGPTNEKLFF,TGTGCCAGCAGCGCGAGGGGCCCAACTAATGAAAAACTGTTTTTT
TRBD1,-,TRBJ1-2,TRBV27,CASSGYGGGGYTF,TGTGCCAGCAGTGGATACGGAGGGGGCGGCTACACCTTC
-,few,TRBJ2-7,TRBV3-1,CASSQEWTEQYF,TGTGCCAGCAGCCAAGAATGGACCGAGCAGTACTTC
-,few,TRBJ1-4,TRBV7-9,CASSYPQGPPFF,TGTGCCAGCAGCTACCCACAGGGCCCCCCATTTTTT
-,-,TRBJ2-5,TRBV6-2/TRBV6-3,CASSYPREAYQETQYF,TGTGCCAGCAGTTACCCCCGGGAAGCTTACCAAGAGACCCAGTACTTC
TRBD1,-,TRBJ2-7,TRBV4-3,CASSHGTGGAYEQYF,TGCGCCAGCAGCCACGGGACAGGGGGTGCCTACGAGCAGTACTTC
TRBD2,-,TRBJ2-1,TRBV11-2,CASSFGSSGRLYNEQFF,TGTGCCAGCAGCTTCGGATCTAGCGGGAGGCTCTACAATGAGCAGTTCTTC
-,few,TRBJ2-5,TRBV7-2,CASSLDRRWETQYF,TGTGCCAGCAGCTTGGACCGACGTTGGGAGACCCAGTACTTC
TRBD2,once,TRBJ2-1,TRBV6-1,CASRGLAAYSYNEQFF,TGTGCCAGCAGGGGACTAGCGGCTTACTCCTACAATGAGCAGTTCTTC
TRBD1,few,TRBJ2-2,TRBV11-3,CASSLGHGTGSTGELFF,TGTGCCAGCAGCTTAGGGCATGGGACAGGTAGCACCGGGGAGCTGTTTTTT
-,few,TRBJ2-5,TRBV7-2,CASSFEVRDRETQYF,TGTGCCAGCAGCTTTGAGGTGCGGGATCGAGAGACCCAGTACTTC
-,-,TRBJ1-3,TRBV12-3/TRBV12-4,CASSDQLYRNTIYF,TGTGCCAGCAGTGACCAATTATACCGAAACACCATATATTTT